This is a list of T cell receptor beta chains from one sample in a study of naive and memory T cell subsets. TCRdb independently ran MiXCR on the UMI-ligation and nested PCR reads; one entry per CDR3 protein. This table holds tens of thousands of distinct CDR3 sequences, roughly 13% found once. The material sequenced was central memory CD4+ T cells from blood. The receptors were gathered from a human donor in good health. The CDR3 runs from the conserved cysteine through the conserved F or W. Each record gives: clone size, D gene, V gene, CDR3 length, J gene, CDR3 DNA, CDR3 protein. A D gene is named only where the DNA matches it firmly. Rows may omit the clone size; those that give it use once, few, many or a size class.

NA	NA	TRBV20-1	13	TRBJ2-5	TGCAGTGCTAGATATAGCAACCAAGAGACCCAGTACTTC	CSARYSNQETQYF
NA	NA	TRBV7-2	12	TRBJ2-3	TGTGCCAGCAGCTCGGGACGAAATACGCAGTATTTT	CASSSGRNTQYF
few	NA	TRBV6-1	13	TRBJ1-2	TGTGCCAGCAGAGCAGGAGGAAACTATGGCTACACCTTC	CASRAGGNYGYTF
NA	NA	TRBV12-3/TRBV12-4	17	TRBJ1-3	TGTGCCAGCGCACTAAGACCCGGACAATTCTCTGGAAACACCATATATTTT	CASALRPGQFSGNTIYF
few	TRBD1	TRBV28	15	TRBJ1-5	TGTGCCAGCAGCACGGGACAGGGATACAATCAGCCCCAGCATTTT	CASSTGQGYNQPQHF
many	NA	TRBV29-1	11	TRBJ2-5	TGCAGCGAGCGGACGGGGGAGACCCAGTACTTC	CSERTGETQYF
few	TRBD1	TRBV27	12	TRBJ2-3	TGTGCCAGCAGCACCAGGGGGGATACGCAGTATTTT	CASSTRGDTQYF
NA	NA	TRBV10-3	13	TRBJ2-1	TGTGCCATCAGCCGGGACCGCTACAATGAGCAGTTCTTC	CAISRDRYNEQFF
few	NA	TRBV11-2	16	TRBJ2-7	TGTGCCAGCAGCTTACAGGAGGGCAGCTGGGGGCGCGAGCAGTACTTC	CASSLQEGSWGREQYF
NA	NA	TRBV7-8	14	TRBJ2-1	TGTGCCAGCAGCTTATGGGGGTCCTACAATGAGCAGTTCTTC	CASSLWGSYNEQFF
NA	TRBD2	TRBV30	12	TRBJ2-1	TGTGCCTTCGGGACTAGAGGGGATGAGCAGTTCTTC	CAFGTRGDEQFF
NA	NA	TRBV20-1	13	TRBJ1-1	TGCAGTGCTAGGGGTGGCGGGCACACTGAAGCTTTCTTT	CSARGGGHTEAFF
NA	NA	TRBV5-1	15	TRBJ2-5	TGCGCCAGCAGCTTGGGACAGCGAAACCAAGAGACCCAGTACTTC	CASSLGQRNQETQYF
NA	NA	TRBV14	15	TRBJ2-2	TGTGCCAGCAGCCAAGATAGGTGGCAGGCCGGGGAGCTGTTTTTT	CASSQDRWQAGELFF
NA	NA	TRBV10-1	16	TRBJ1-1	TGCGCCAGCAGTGAGTCGGTACAGGTTGGAGGCACTGAAGCTTTCTTT	CASSESVQVGGTEAFF
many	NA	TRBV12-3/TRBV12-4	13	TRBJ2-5	TGTGCCAGCAGTTTATCGGAGGTGGAGACCCAGTACTTC	CASSLSEVETQYF